The TCR beta chain under discussion was sequenced for a study of T cells in Graves' hyperthyroidism and ophthalmopathy. The ends lost 7 bases at V and 4 bases at J; junction bases unmatched: 10. The CDR3 totals 15 residues. Germline CDR1 SEHNR, CDR2 FQNEAQ (reference sequence). Amplification of TCR beta CDR3 regions was performed using RNA transcripts as template. TCR CDR3 regions were first amplified by RT-PCR with HTBI primers. From the multiplex PCR reads, TCRdb called clonotypes with MiXCR, one entry per CDR3 protein. The table has roughly 260,000 distinct CDR3 sequences, about 14% seen once. Patients aged 18 to 65 with hyperthyroidism were newly diagnosed, with duration under 2 months. Exclusions: uncontrolled infection, other autoimmune disease, pregnancy, lactation. Each diagnosis was grounded in clinical symptoms, serum thyroxine and TRAb, thyroid ultrasound, and orbital computed tomography. Sample collection date corresponds to first hyperthyroidism diagnosis, prior to any ophthalmopathy symptoms.

The specimen sequenced was blood. The sequence came from a woman aged 40 to 50 with Graves' hyperthyroidism that later progressed to Graves' ophthalmopathy. V is TRBV7-9 and J is TRBJ1-3; 7 bases are shared with TRBD1. Written as DNA, the CDR3 is TGTGCCAGCACCATACAACAGGGGAGAGGAAACACCATATATTTT. Translated: CASTIQQGRGNTIYF.